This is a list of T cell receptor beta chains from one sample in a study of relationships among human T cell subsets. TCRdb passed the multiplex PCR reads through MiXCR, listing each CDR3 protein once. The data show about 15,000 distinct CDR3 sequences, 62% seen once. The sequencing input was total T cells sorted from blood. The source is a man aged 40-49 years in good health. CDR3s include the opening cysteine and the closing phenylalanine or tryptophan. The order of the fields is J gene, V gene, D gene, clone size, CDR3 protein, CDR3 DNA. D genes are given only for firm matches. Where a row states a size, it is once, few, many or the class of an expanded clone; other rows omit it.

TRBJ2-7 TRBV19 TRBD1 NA CASREGGRYEQYF TGTGCCAGTAGGGAAGGGGGCCGATACGAGCAGTACTTC
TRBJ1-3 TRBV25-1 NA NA CASTGAWGNTIYF TGTGCCAGCACGGGCGCTTGGGGAAACACCATATATTTT
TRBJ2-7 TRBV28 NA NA CASSLEGPYEQYF TGTGCCAGCAGTTTAGAGGGTCCCTACGAGCAGTACTTC
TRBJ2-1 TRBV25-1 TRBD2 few CASSDLTSGMNEQFF TGTGCCAGCAGTGACCTGACTAGCGGGATGAATGAGCAGTTCTTC
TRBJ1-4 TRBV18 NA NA CASSPGANEKLFF TGTGCCAGCTCACCAGGGGCTAATGAAAAACTGTTTTTT
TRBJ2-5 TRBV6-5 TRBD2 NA CASSYGGGGETQYF TGTGCCAGCAGTTACGGCGGGGGGGGAGAGACCCAGTACTTC
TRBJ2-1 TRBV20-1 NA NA CSARKPGLRPNEQFF TGCAGTGCAAGGAAACCGGGATTAAGGCCCAATGAGCAGTTCTTC
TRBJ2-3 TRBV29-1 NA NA CSVARGVGTDTQYF TGCAGCGTTGCCCGCGGGGTGGGCACAGATACGCAGTATTTT
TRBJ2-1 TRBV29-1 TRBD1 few CSAPGGGNEQFF TGCAGCGCCCCAGGGGGCGGGAATGAGCAGTTCTTC
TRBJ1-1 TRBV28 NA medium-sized CASSPTANTEAFF TGTGCCAGCAGCCCGACTGCGAACACTGAAGCTTTCTTT
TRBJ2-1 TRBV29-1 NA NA CSGATNEQFF TGCAGCGGTGCGACGAATGAGCAGTTCTTC
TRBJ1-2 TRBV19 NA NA CASRGTGIYGYTF TGTGCCAGTAGGGGTACAGGGATTTATGGCTACACCTTC
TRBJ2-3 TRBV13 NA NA CASSWRAPDTQYF TGTGCCAGCAGCTGGCGAGCCCCAGATACGCAGTATTTT
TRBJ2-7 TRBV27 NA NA CASQVYFGTYEQYF TGTGCCAGCCAAGTTTACTTCGGGACTTACGAGCAGTACTTC
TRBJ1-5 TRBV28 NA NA CASSPSGPGGPQHF TGTGCCAGCAGTCCATCGGGACCGGGGGGGCCCCAGCATTTT
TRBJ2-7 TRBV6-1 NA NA CASSLQGPILYEQYF TGTGCCAGCAGCTTACAGGGCCCAATACTCTACGAGCAGTACTTC
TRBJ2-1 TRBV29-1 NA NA CSALNSEQFF TGCAGCGCTCTCAACAGTGAGCAGTTCTTC
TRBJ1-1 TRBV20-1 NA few CSARMEVLAFF TGCAGTGCTAGGATGGAAGTATTAGCTTTCTTT
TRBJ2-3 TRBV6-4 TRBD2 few CASSDGTSGAQYF TGTGCCAGCAGTGACGGGACTAGCGGGGCGCAGTATTTT
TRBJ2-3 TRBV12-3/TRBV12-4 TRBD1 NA CASSSRDRPSTDTQYF TGTGCCAGCAGCTCACGGGACAGGCCTAGCACAGATACGCAGTATTTT
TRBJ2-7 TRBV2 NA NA CASDDDSYEQYF TGTGCCAGCGACGACGACTCCTACGAGCAGTACTTC
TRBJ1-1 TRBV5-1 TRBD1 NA CASRPFSLGVLDRANTEAFF TGCGCCAGCAGACCCTTCTCTCTGGGGGTCTTGGACAGGGCGAACACTGAAGCTTTCTTT
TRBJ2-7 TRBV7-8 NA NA CASSVDAGIHEQYF TGTGCCAGCAGCGTAGACGCGGGGATCCACGAGCAGTACTTC
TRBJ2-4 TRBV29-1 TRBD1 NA CSAGGQGSNIQYF TGCAGCGCCGGGGGACAGGGGTCTAACATTCAGTACTTC
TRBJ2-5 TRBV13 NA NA CASSLEAGGGQETQYF TGTGCCAGCAGCTTAGAGGCAGGGGGAGGACAAGAGACCCAGTACTTC
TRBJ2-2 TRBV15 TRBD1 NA CATSRGQGVTGELFF TGTGCCACCAGCAGGGGACAGGGGGTAACCGGGGAGCTGTTTTTT
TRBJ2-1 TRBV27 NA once CATARGYNEQFF TGTGCCACCGCTCGCGGTTACAATGAGCAGTTCTTC
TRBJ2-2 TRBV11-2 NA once CASSPPLGGGITGELFF TGTGCCAGCAGTCCGCCCTTAGGGGGAGGGATCACCGGGGAGCTGTTTTTT